This T cell receptor (beta chain) is from a study of cytomegalovirus exposure and HLA in healthy donors. The CDR3 length is 17 residues. From germline, CDR1 is SGHAT and CDR2 FQNNGV. J gave up 2 bases and V 5 bases, and 14 bases lay outside the gene matches. To note about this clone: The antigen remains unidentified.

Overall study results and limits: CMV serostatus was the sole immune exposure information available.

The PCR used 60 Vbeta and 13 Jbeta primers. Some clones are missing from TCRdb's copy, which holds only in-frame ones; the method was immunoSEQ multiplex PCR. Altogether about 160,000 clones are present, 65% to 80% being singletons, with the ten largest covering 3.1%. This TCR was recovered from a woman aged 45-65 years in good health and CMV-seropositive. Sequenced sample: PBMCs. V is TRBV11-2 and J is TRBJ2-7, with 8 bases lining up with TRBD2. The chain's CDR3 is CASSPPRRLAGTYEQYF. The CDR3 region has the DNA TGTGCCAGCAGCCCTCCCCGGCGGCTAGCGGGTACCTACGAGCAGTACTTC. The full variable domain, its missing parts supplied by reference TRBV11-2 and TRBJ2-7, is EAGVAQSPRYKIIEKRQSVAFWCNPISGHATLYWYQQILGQGPKLLIQFQNNGVVDDSQLPKDRFSAERLKGVDSTLKIQPAKLEDSAVYLCASSPPRRLAGTYEQYFGPGTRLTVT.